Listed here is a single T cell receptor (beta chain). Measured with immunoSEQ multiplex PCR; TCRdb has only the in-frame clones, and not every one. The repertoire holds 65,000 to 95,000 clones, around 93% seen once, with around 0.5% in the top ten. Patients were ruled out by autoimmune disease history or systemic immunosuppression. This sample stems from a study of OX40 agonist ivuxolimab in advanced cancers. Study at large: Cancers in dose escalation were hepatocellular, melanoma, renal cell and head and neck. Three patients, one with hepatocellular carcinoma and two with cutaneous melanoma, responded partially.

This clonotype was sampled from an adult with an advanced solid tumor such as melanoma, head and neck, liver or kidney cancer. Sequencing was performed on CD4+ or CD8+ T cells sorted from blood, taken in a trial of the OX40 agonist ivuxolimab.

The CDR3 reads CASSESPRYTIYF. The CDR3 DNA is TGTGCCAGCAGTGAGTCCCCCCGGTACACCATATATTTT. The V call is TRBV2, the J call TRBJ1-3; D is unclear. CDR1 and CDR2 from the germline V gene are SNHLY and FYNNEI. This CDR3 is built from 13 residues. With 3 bases removed from V and 8 bases from J, the gap between germline ends came to 11 bases. The full variable domain, its missing parts supplied by reference TRBV2 and TRBJ1-3, is EPEVTQTPSHQVTQMGQEVILRCVPISNHLYFYWYRQILGQKVEFLVSFYNNEISEKSEIFDDQFSVERPDGSNFTLKIRSTKLEDSAMYFCASSESPRYTIYFGEGSWLTVV.